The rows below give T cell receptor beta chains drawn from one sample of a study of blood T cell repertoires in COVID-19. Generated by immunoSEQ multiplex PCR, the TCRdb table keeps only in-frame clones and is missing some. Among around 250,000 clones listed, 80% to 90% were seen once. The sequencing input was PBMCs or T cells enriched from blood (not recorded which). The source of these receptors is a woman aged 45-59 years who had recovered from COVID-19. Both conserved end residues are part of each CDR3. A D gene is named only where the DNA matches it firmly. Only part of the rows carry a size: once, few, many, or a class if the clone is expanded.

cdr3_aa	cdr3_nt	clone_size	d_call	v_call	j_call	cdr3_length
CASSVADSGKEPQHF	TGTGCCAGCAGCGTAGCGGACAGCGGGAAGGAGCCCCAGCATTTT	NA	NA	TRBV9	TRBJ1-5	15
CASSLVAETQYF	TGTGCCAGCAGTTTAGTAGCGGAGACCCAGTACTTC	NA	NA	TRBV12-3/TRBV12-4	TRBJ2-5	12
CASSLRRLGGTGELFF	TGTGCCAGCAGCCTAAGGCGGCTAGGGGGCACCGGGGAGCTGTTTTTT	few	NA	TRBV5-4	TRBJ2-2	16
CASSRDNFYEQYF	TGCGCCAGCAGCCGGGACAATTTTTACGAGCAGTACTTC	NA	NA	TRBV4-1	TRBJ2-7	13
CASSFASRAYEQYF	TGTGCCAGCAGTTTTGCTTCGAGGGCCTACGAGCAGTACTTC	NA	NA	TRBV27	TRBJ2-7	14
CASSIGEYNSPLHF	TGTGCCAGTAGTATAGGAGAGTATAATTCACCCCTCCACTTT	many	NA	TRBV19	TRBJ1-6	14
CASSMAQGAEAFF	TGTGCCAGTAGTATGGCACAGGGGGCTGAAGCTTTCTTT	NA	TRBD1	TRBV19	TRBJ1-1	13
CASSEGLAGSGEQFF	TGTGCCAGCAGTGAGGGGCTAGCGGGATCTGGTGAGCAGTTCTTC	NA	TRBD2	TRBV2	TRBJ2-1	15
CASSRAGLSYGYTF	TGTGCCAGCAGCAGGGCAGGGTTATCCTATGGCTACACCTTC	NA	NA	TRBV7-8	TRBJ1-2	14
CASSPPGLAGDSYNEQFF	TGTGCCAGCAGCCCTCCGGGACTAGCGGGGGACTCCTACAATGAGCAGTTCTTC	once	TRBD2	TRBV7-2	TRBJ2-1	18
CASSIGQNNQPQHF	TGTGCCAGTAGTATAGGACAGAACAATCAGCCCCAGCATTTT	NA	NA	TRBV19	TRBJ1-5	14
CASSQAWGQIGYTF	TGTGCCAGCAGCCAAGCCTGGGGCCAGATAGGCTACACCTTC	once	NA	TRBV3-1/TRBV3-2	TRBJ1-2	14
CASRTGYVGTDTQYF	TGTGCCAGCAGGACAGGGTATGTCGGCACAGATACGCAGTATTTT	NA	TRBD1	TRBV6-5	TRBJ2-3	15
CASSLSRTSGRSTYNEQFF	TGTGCCAGCAGTTTATCGAGGACTAGCGGGAGATCGACCTACAATGAGCAGTTCTTC	NA	TRBD2	TRBV27	TRBJ2-1	19
CASSHEEGSNTEAFF	TGTGCCAGCAGCCACGAGGAGGGATCGAACACTGAAGCTTTCTTT	once	NA	TRBV9	TRBJ1-1	15
CASSLVGRGLEQKNTEAFF	TGTGCCAGCAGCTTAGTCGGGAGGGGGCTGGAACAAAAGAACACTGAAGCTTTCTTT	NA	TRBD1	TRBV7-8	TRBJ1-1	19
CAIRSGGGLNTGELFF	TGTGCCATCAGGTCGGGAGGGGGGCTTAACACCGGGGAGCTGTTTTTT	few	TRBD2	TRBV10-3	TRBJ2-2	16
CASSQQGGHTEAFF	TGTGCCAGCAGCCAACAAGGCGGTCACACTGAAGCTTTCTTT	NA	NA	TRBV14	TRBJ1-1	14
CASSHRGLAKNIQYF	TGTGCCAGCAGCCACAGGGGGCTAGCCAAAAACATTCAGTACTTC	NA	TRBD1	TRBV14	TRBJ2-4	15
CASSPFNEQFF	TGTGCCAGCAGCCCCTTCAATGAGCAGTTCTTC	few	NA	TRBV7-8	TRBJ2-1	11
CASSYYGTGQDDYGYTF	TGTGCCAGCAGCTACTACGGGACAGGCCAGGATGACTATGGCTACACCTTC	NA	TRBD1	TRBV11-2	TRBJ1-2	17
CASSEVVDTQYF	TGTGCCAGCAGTGAAGTAGTAGATACGCAGTATTTT	NA	NA	TRBV6-1	TRBJ2-3	12
CATSDLAGIQYF	TGTGCCACCAGTGATTTGGCCGGCATTCAGTACTTC	NA	NA	TRBV24-1	TRBJ2-4	12
CASSPGTSASNEQFF	TGTGCCAGCAGCCCAGGGACTAGCGCTAGCAATGAGCAGTTCTTC	NA	TRBD2	TRBV3-1/TRBV3-2	TRBJ2-1	15
CASSSGQINTGELFF	TGTGCCAGCAGTTCGGGACAGATTAACACCGGGGAGCTGTTTTTT	NA	TRBD1	TRBV27	TRBJ2-2	15
CASSKPGLVKTQYF	TGTGCCAGCAGTAAGCCGGGACTAGTCAAGACCCAGTACTTC	NA	TRBD2	TRBV28	TRBJ2-5	14
CASRPGGNSYNEQFF	TGTGCCAGCAGACCCGGGGGGAACTCCTACAATGAGCAGTTCTTC	NA	TRBD2	TRBV28	TRBJ2-1	15
CASRHNWLAGKYEQYF	TGTGCCAGCAGACACAACTGGCTAGCGGGAAAGTACGAGCAGTACTTC	few	TRBD2	TRBV28	TRBJ2-7	16
CASSSPGQGASGELFF	TGTGCCAGCAGCTCCCCGGGACAGGGGGCCTCCGGGGAGCTGTTTTTT	NA	TRBD1	TRBV5-4	TRBJ2-2	16
CASRGTGAYNEQFF	TGTGCCAGCAGAGGGACAGGGGCCTACAATGAGCAGTTCTTC	NA	TRBD1	TRBV7-2	TRBJ2-1	14
CASSLRPGQGVSSGNTIYF	TGTGCCAGCAGCTTGAGACCGGGACAGGGTGTAAGCTCTGGAAACACCATATATTTT	NA	TRBD1	TRBV5-6	TRBJ1-3	19
CASTTSGSTLDTQYF	TGTGCCAGTACGACTAGCGGGAGTACTCTGGATACGCAGTATTTT	once	TRBD2	TRBV19	TRBJ2-3	15